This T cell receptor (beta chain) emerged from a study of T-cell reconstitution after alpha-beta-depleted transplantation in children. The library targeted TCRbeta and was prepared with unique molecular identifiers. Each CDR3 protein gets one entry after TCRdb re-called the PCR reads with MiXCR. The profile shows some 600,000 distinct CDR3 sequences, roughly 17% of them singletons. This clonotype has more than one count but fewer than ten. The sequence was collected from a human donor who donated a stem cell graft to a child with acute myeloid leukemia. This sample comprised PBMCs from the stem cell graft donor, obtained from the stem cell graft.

In DNA, the CDR3 is TGTGCCAGCAGTTTCGGGGGTATGTCCTACAATGAGCAGTTCTTC. Its translation: CASSFGGMSYNEQFF. The chain combines TRBV6-2 or TRBV6-3 with TRBJ2-1; D may be TRBD2 (6 bases). Trimming removed 4 bases at V and 1 base at J, with 11 bases between. This CDR3 has 15 residues. Germline CDR1 MNHEY, CDR2 SVGEGT.